These 2 T cell receptor beta chains came from one sample sequenced in a study of blood T cell repertoires in COVID-19. Profiled with immunoSEQ multiplex PCR; TCRdb holds only in-frame clones, not every one. The sample lists 200,000 to 300,000 clones, about 84% seen once, with approximately 7.2% in the top ten. The sequenced sample consisted of peripheral blood. Source of these receptors: a woman older than 75 with acute or convalescent COVID-19.

The V gene is TRBV27, the J gene TRBJ1-1; 7 bases match TRBD1. Germline V gene sequence: CDR1 MNHEY, CDR2 SMNVEV (reference sequence). Trimming took 5 bases from V and 2 from J; bases not matched to a gene: 5. This CDR3 is built from 14 residues. CDR3 residues: CASSAYRGNTEAFF. In DNA form, the CDR3 reads TGTGCCAGCAGTGCCTACAGGGGAAACACTGAAGCTTTCTTT.

This chain joins TRBV29-1 and TRBJ2-5; 15 bases map to TRBD2. The CDR3 is 17 residues long. Per the germline V gene, CDR1 is SQVTM and CDR2 is ANQGSEA. V lost 4 bases and J lost 4; bases outside the gene matches: 10. CDR3 sequence: CSVGTSGGAGLRETQYF. DNA for the CDR3: TGCAGCGTTGGGACTAGCGGGGGGGCGGGTTTGCGAGAGACCCAGTACTTC. The full variable domain, in which reference TRBV29-1 and TRBJ2-5 provide the parts outside the CDR3, is SAVISQKPSRDICQRGTSLTIQCQVDSQVTMMFWYRQQPGQSLTLIATANQGSEATYESGFVIDKFPISRPNLTFSTLTVSNMSPEDSSIYLCSVGTSGGAGLRETQYFGPGTRLLVL.